This T cell receptor (beta chain) stems from a study of shared clonotypes between healthy human individuals. Remarks on this clone: What it binds is not known.

The input for sorted-subset replicate PCRs was around 0.2 ug DNA, tens of thousands of T cell genomes. Assay used: immunoSEQ multiplex PCR; TCRdb lists only in-frame clones, some missing. The table records over 400,000 clones, around 96% of them present only once. Whole-study results and caveats: Naive subsets generally had larger estimated richness than memory subsets.

Germline CDR1 is MGHRA and CDR2 is YSYEKL. The CDR3 consists of 16 residues. V dropped 1 base and J dropped 3; count of bases not matched to a gene: 7. The TCR sequence derives from a woman aged 30 to 39 in good health. The sequencing sample was made of naive CD4+ T cells sorted from blood. Specified subset: CD45RA+ positively selected. J is TRBJ2-7 and V is TRBV4-1, with TRBD1 matching 9 bases. CDR3 coding DNA: TGCGCCAGCAGCCAAGGCCGCGGACAGGGGAACTACGAGCAGTACTTC. Residues: CASSQGRGQGNYEQYF.